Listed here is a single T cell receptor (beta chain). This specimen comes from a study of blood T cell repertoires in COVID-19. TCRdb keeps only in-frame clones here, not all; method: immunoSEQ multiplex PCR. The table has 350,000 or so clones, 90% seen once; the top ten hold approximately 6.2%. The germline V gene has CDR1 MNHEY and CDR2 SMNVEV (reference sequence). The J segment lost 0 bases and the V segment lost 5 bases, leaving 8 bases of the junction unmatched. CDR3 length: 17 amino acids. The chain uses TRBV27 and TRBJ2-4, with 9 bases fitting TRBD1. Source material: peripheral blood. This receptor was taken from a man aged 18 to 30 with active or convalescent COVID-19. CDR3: CASSMSGTGLAKNIQYF. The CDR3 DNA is TGTGCCAGCAGTATGTCAGGGACAGGGTTAGCCAAAAACATTCAGTACTTC.